This entry is about one TCR beta chain. This record belongs to a study of blood T cell repertoires in COVID-19. On the study more broadly: COVID-19 samples from acute and convalescent phases originated in the United States, Italy and Spain. PBMCs, B-cell-depleted T cells, or T cells were the source of the cDNA or gDNA that made up the material.

Followed over time, Seattle patients had been enrolled while infection was active. In the authors' methods: Quantification of nucleated cells was approximated via reference gene primer amplification. Assay: immunoSEQ multiplex PCR; the TCRdb copy retains only in-frame clones and omits some. The V and J calls and clone size are taken from that table; D and trimming were inferred from the DNA. The data contain roughly 410,000 clones, approximately 91% of them singletons. The V gene lost 0 bases and the J gene lost 2 bases, with 12 bases spanning the gap. The CDR3 consists of 16 residues. Germline assignment: CDR1 LGHNA and CDR2 YSLEER.

The sequence was collected from a woman aged 40 to 49 with COVID-19, enrolled during active disease. The specimen sequenced was peripheral blood. V is TRBV4-3 and J is TRBJ2-3, with D perhaps matching TRBD1 (5 bases). CDR3 in DNA: TGCGCCAGCAGCCAAGATCTGGGCAGGGCCACAGATACGCAGTATTTT. This gives the protein CASSQDLGRATDTQYF.